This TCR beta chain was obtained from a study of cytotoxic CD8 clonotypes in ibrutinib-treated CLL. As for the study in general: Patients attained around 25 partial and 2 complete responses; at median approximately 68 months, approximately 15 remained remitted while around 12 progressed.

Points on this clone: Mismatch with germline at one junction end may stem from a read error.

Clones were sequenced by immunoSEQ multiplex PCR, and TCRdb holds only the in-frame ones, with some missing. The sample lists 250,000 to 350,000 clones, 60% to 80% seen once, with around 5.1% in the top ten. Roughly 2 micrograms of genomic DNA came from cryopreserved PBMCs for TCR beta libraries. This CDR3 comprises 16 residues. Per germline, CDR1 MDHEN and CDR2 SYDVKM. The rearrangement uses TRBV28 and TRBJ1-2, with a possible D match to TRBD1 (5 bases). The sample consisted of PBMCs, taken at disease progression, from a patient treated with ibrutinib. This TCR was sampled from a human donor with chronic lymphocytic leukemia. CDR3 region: CASSLWLNFRDYGYTF. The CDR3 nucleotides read TGTGCCAGCAGTTTATGGTTGAACTTTCGGGACTACGGCTACACCTTC.